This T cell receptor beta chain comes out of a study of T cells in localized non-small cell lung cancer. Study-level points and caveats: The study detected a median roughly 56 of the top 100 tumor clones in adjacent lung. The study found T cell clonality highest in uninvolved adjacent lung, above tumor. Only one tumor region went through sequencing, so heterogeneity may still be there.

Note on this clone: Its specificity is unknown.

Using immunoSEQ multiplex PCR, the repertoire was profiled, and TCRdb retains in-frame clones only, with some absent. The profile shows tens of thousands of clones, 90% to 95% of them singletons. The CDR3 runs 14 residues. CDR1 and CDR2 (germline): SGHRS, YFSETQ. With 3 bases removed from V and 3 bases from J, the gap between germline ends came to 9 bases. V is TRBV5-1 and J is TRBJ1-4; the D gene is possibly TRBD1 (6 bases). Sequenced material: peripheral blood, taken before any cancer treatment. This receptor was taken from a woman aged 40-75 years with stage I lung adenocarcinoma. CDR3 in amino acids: CASSYGQPNEKLFF. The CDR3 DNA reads TGCGCCAGCAGCTACGGACAGCCTAATGAAAAACTGTTTTTT.